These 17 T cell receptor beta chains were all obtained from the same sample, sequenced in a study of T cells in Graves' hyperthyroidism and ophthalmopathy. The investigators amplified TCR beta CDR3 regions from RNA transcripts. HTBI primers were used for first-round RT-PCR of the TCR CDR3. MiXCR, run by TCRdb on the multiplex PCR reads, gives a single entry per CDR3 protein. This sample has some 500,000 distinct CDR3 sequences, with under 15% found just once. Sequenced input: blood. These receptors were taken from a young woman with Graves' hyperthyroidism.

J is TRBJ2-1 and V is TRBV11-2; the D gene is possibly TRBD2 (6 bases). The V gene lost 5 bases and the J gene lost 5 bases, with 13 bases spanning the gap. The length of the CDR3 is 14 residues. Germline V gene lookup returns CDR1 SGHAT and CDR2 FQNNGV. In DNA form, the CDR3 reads TGTGCCAGCAGCCAAGGTTGGGGGGACAATGAGCAGTTCTTC. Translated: CASSQGWGDNEQFF. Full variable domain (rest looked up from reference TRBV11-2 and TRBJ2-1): EAGVAQSPRYKIIEKRQSVAFWCNPISGHATLYWYQQILGQGPKLLIQFQNNGVVDDSQLPKDRFSAERLKGVDSTLKIQPAKLEDSAVYLCASSQGWGDNEQFFGPGTRLTVL.

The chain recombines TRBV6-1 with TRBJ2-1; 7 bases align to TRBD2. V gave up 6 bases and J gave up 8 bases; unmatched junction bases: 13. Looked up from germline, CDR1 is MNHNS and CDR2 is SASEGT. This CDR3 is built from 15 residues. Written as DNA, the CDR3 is TGTGCCAGCAGCCCCTATTGGACTAGTGCTGATGAGCAGTTCTTC. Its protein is CASSPYWTSADEQFF.

The CDR3: CASSLFGEIEAFF. CDR3 in DNA: TGTGCCAGCAGCTTATTTGGTGAAATTGAAGCTTTCTTT. This sequence joins TRBV7-2 and TRBJ1-1; D is unclear. The CDR3 contains 13 residues. Germline V gene sequence: CDR1 SGHTA, CDR2 FQGNSA. V lost 2 bases and J 7 bases, leaving 11 bases between the germline ends.

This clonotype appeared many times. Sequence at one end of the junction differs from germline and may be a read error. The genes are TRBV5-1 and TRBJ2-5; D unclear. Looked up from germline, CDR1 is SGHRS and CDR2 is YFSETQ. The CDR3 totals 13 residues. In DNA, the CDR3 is TGTGCCAGCAGCCTAGTAGGGCAAGAGACCCAGTACTTC. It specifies CASSLVGQETQYF.

DNA of the CDR3: TGTGCCAGCAGCCGGATTAGCGGTGAGCAGTTCTTC. It is translated as CASSRISGEQFF. The chain recombines TRBV7-9 with TRBJ2-1, with D possibly being TRBD2 (6 bases). The CDR3 totals 12 residues. The V end lost 5 bases, the J end lost 9 bases, and 11 bases lay between the germline ends. Germline V gene data show CDR1 as SEHNR and CDR2 as FQNEAQ (reference sequence).

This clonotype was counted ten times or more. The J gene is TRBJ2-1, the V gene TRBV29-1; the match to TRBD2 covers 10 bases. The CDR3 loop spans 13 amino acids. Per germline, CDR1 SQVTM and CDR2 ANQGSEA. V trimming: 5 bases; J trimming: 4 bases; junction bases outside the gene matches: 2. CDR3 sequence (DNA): TGCAGCGTTAGGACTAGCGGTTACAATGAGCAGTTCTTC. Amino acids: CSVRTSGYNEQFF.

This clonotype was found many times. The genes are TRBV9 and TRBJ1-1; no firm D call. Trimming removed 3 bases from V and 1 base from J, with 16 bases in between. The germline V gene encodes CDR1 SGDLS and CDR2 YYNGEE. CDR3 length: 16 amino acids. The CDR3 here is CASSDQPPSGNTEAFF. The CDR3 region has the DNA TGTGCCAGCAGCGACCAGCCCCCTTCCGGGAACACTGAAGCTTTCTTT.

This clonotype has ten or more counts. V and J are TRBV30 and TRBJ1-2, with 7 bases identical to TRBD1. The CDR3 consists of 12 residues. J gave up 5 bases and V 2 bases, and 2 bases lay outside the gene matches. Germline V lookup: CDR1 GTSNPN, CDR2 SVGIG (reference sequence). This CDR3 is CAWSKQGYGYTF. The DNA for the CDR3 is TGTGCCTGGAGTAAACAGGGGTATGGCTACACCTTC.

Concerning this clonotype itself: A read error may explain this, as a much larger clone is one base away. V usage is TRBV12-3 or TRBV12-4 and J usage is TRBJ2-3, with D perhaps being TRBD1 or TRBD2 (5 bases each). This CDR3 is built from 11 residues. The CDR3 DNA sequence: TGTACCACCCAGAGGGGAGATACGCAGTATTTT. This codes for CTTQRGDTQYF.

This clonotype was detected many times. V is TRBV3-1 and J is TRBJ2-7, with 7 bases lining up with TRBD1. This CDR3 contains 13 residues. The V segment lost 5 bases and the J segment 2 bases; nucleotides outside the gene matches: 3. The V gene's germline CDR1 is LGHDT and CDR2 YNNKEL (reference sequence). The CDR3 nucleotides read TGTGCCAGCAGCGGGGACAGACCCTACGAGCAGTACGTC. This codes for CASSGDRPYEQYV.

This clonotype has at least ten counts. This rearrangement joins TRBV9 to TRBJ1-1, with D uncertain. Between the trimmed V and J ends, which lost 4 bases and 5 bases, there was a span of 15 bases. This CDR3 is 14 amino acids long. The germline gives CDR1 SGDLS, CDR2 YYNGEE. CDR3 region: CASSSGLWVTEAFF. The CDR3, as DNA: TGTGCCAGCAGCTCGGGGTTGTGGGTGACTGAAGCTTTCTTT.

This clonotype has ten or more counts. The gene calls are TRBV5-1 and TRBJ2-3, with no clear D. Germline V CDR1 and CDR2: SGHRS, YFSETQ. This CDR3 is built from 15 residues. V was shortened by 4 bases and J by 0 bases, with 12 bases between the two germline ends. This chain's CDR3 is CASSGSASSTDTQYF. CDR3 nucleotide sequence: TGCGCCAGCAGCGGAAGCGCTTCTAGCACAGATACGCAGTATTTT.

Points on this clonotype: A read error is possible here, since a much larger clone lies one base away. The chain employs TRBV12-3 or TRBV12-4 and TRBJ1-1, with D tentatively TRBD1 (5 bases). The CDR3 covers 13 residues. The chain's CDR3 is CACSLKGYTEAFF. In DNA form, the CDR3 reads TGTGCCTGCAGTTTAAAGGGGTATACTGAAGCTTTCTTT.

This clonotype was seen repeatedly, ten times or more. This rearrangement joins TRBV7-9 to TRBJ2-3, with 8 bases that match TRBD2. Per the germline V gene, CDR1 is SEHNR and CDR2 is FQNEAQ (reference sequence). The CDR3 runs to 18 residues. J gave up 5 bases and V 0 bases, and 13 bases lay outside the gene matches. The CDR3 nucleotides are TGTGCCAGCAGCTTAGCCCGGGCCGGTCGGGAGGGCCGAGATACGCAGTATTTT. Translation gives CASSLARAGREGRDTQYF.

The CDR3 nucleotides read TGTGCCAGCAGTTACTGGGGTATAAGGGAGGGTCAGCCCCAGCATTTT. Protein: CASSYWGIREGQPQHF. This chain connects TRBV6-2 or TRBV6-3 to TRBJ1-5; the D is unclear. Germline lookup yields CDR1 MNHEY and CDR2 SVGEGT. Deletions cut 1 base from V and 6 bases from J, with 16 bases between. The CDR3 runs 16 residues.

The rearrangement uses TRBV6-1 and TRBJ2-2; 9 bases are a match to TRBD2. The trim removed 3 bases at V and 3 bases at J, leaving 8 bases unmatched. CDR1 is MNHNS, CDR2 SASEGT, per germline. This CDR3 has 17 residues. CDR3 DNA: TGTGCCAGCAGTGATAGCGGGAGCCCCAGGGACACCGGGGAGCTGTTTTTT. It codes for CASSDSGSPRDTGELFF.

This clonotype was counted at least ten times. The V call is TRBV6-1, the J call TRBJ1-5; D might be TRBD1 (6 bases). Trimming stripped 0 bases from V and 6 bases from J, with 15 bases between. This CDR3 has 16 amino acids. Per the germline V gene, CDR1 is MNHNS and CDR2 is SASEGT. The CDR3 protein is CASSEAAGGAFQPQHF. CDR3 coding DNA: TGTGCCAGCAGTGAAGCAGCGGGGGGCGCATTTCAGCCCCAGCATTTT.